This is a list of T cell receptor beta chains from one sample in a study of beta chain features in type 1 diabetes. Repertoires were generated with immunoSEQ multiplex PCR, while TCRdb's copy carries only in-frame clones and drops some. The sample includes under 900,000 clones, 15% to 20% of them seen just once. The sample consisted of naive CD4+ T cells from blood. Every receptor here comes from a woman under 30 in good health. CDR3s include the opening cysteine and the closing phenylalanine or tryptophan. The D gene is left open where the match is weak. Not all rows give a size; the values are once, few, many and, for expanded clones, a class.

CASRASGRIADTQYF	TGCGCCAGCAGGGCTAGCGGGAGGATAGCGGATACGCAGTATTTT	.	TRBD2	TRBJ2-3	TRBV5-1
CASSPPSQRNYYGYTF	TGTGCCAGCTCACCACCCTCCCAACGGAACTACTATGGCTACACCTTC	few	.	TRBJ1-2	TRBV18
CASGLTSTDTQYF	TGTGCTAGTGGTTTGACAAGCACAGATACGCAGTATTTT	.	.	TRBJ2-3	TRBV12-5
CASRIRATNEKLFF	TGTGCCAGCAGGATCAGGGCAACTAATGAAAAACTGTTTTTT	few	.	TRBJ1-4	TRBV6-6
CSGTGTGGISYNEQFF	TGCAGCGGAACCGGGACAGGGGGTATTTCCTACAATGAGCAGTTCTTC	few	TRBD1	TRBJ2-1	TRBV29-1
CASSYDGTVNTGELFF	TGTGCCAGCAGTTACGATGGGACAGTGAACACCGGGGAGCTGTTTTTT	.	TRBD1	TRBJ2-2	TRBV6-6
CASSFLLAGAKFF	TGTGCCAGCAGTTTTCTGCTAGCGGGAGCGAAGTTCTTC	.	TRBD2	TRBJ2-1	TRBV27
CASSQQPDKGYEQYF	TGCGCCAGCAGCCAACAGCCGGACAAAGGATACGAGCAGTACTTC	.	.	TRBJ2-7	TRBV4-3
CASGQNEKLFF	TGTGCCAGCGGACAGAATGAAAAACTGTTTTTT	.	.	TRBJ1-4	TRBV9
CASSLAELGRTGDTQYF	TGTGCCAGCAGCTTGGCCGAGTTGGGCAGGACGGGAGATACGCAGTATTTT	few	.	TRBJ2-3	TRBV5-6
CASSARTPRGELFF	TGTGCCAGCAGTGCAAGGACACCGCGAGGGGAACTGTTTTTT	.	.	TRBJ1-4	TRBV6-1
CASSLAVGQVETQYF	TGCGCCAGCAGCTTGGCCGTGGGACAAGTAGAGACCCAGTACTTC	.	.	TRBJ2-5	TRBV5-1
CASSIDPTGSSGANVLTF	TGTGCCAGTAGTATAGATCCGACAGGAAGCTCTGGGGCCAACGTCCTGACTTTC	.	.	TRBJ2-6	TRBV19
CASSLGREVIDTQYF	TGCGCCAGCAGCTTAGGGCGGGAGGTGATAGATACGCAGTATTTT	.	TRBD2	TRBJ2-3	TRBV5-1
CASSPLAVQETQYF	TGTGCCAGCAGCCCGCTAGCGGTCCAAGAGACCCAGTACTTC	few	TRBD2	TRBJ2-5	TRBV7-9
CASSQEGVGRTDTQYF	TGCGCCAGCAGCCAAGAAGGAGTCGGACGCACAGATACGCAGTATTTT	few	.	TRBJ2-3	TRBV4-3
CATSLGGTYEQYF	TGTGCCACCAGCCTGGGAGGGACCTACGAGCAGTACTTC	few	TRBD2	TRBJ2-7	TRBV10-3
CASSVGGAKETQYF	TGTGCCAGCAGCGTAGGCGGGGCCAAAGAGACCCAGTACTTC	few	.	TRBJ2-5	TRBV9
CASSQHRDSPYTGELFF	TGCGCCAGCAGCCAACACCGGGACAGCCCATACACCGGGGAGCTGTTTTTT	.	TRBD1	TRBJ2-2	TRBV4-3
CASSQRPGPSYGYTF	TGCGCCAGCAGCCAAAGACCGGGTCCCTCCTATGGCTACACCTTC	.	.	TRBJ1-2	TRBV4-3
CATSRDRGGEQFF	TGTGCCACCAGCAGAGACAGGGGCGGTGAGCAGTTCTTC	.	.	TRBJ2-1	TRBV15
CAISDVGMALTQYF	TGTGCCATCAGTGATGTTGGTATGGCTTTAACGCAGTATTTT	.	.	TRBJ2-3	TRBV10-3
CSVVGQGSSYEQYF	TGCAGCGTGGTCGGACAGGGGAGCTCCTACGAGCAGTACTTC	.	TRBD1	TRBJ2-7	TRBV29-1
CASSKGLAGFNEQYF	TGTGCCAGCAGCAAGGGACTAGCGGGATTCAACGAGCAGTACTTC	few	TRBD2	TRBJ2-7	TRBV11-2
CASSLRRDFGNNEQFF	TGTGCCAGCTCACTGCGTAGGGACTTCGGAAACAATGAGCAGTTCTTC	.	.	TRBJ2-1	TRBV18
CASSPRLAGDWDTQYF	TGTGCCAGCAGCCCTAGACTAGCGGGCGATTGGGATACGCAGTATTTT	few	TRBD2	TRBJ2-3	TRBV5-8
CASSPAFNRGLSYEQYF	TGTGCCAGCAGCCCAGCCTTTAACAGGGGGCTTTCCTACGAGCAGTACTTC	few	TRBD1	TRBJ2-7	TRBV4-2
CASSGGRYNYGYTF	TGTGCCAGCTCAGGGGGGAGGTACAACTATGGCTACACCTTC	.	TRBD1	TRBJ1-2	TRBV2
CASSLGLANEQFF	TGTGCCAGCAGCTTAGGTTTAGCTAATGAGCAGTTCTTC	.	.	TRBJ2-1	TRBV11-2
CASSSPWEPQHF	TGTGCCAGCAGTTCCCCATGGGAGCCCCAGCATTTT	few	.	TRBJ1-5	TRBV28
CATSNGVDYNEQFF	TGTGCCACCAGCAACGGGGTTGATTACAATGAGCAGTTCTTC	.	.	TRBJ2-1	TRBV15
CASSSLAGVHNEQFF	TGTGCCAGCAGCTCACTAGCGGGAGTACACAATGAGCAGTTCTTC	few	TRBD2	TRBJ2-1	TRBV7-6
CASSGNGVPLKFF	TGTGCCAGCAGCGGAAACGGGGTTCCCCTCAAGTTCTTC	.	.	TRBJ2-1	TRBV5-4
CASSARTSGRPANTGELFF	TGTGCCAGCAGTGCCCGGACTAGCGGGAGGCCCGCGAACACCGGGGAGCTGTTTTTT	few	TRBD2	TRBJ2-2	TRBV2
CASSLDGGTGVGDTQYF	TGTGCCAGCAGCTTAGATGGGGGGACAGGGGTTGGAGATACGCAGTATTTT	few	TRBD1	TRBJ2-3	TRBV11-3
CSVRRGVGIDEQFF	TGCAGCGTTAGACGGGGGGTCGGGATCGATGAGCAGTTCTTC	.	TRBD2	TRBJ2-1	TRBV29-1
CASSGITEAFF	TGTGCCAGCAGTGGGATCACTGAAGCTTTCTTT	.	.	TRBJ1-1	TRBV5-6
CASSLGPSGRNEQFF	TGTGCCAGCAGCTTAGGACCTAGCGGGAGGAACGAGCAGTTCTTC	.	TRBD2	TRBJ2-1	TRBV7-8
CASSLVGGANYGYTF	TGTGCCAGCAGCTTAGTGGGCGGGGCGAACTATGGCTACACCTTC	few	.	TRBJ1-2	TRBV7-2
CASSTGTRILELFF	TGTGCCAGCAGCACCGGGACTAGGATTTTGGAGCTGTTTTTT	.	TRBD2	TRBJ2-2	TRBV7-2
CATSRTGLYGYTF	TGTGCCACCAGCAGGACAGGGCTCTATGGCTACACCTTC	few	TRBD1	TRBJ1-2	TRBV15
CASSSDGIFDDYGYTF	TGTGCCAGCAGTTCCGACGGAATTTTCGACGACTATGGCTACACCTTC	.	.	TRBJ1-2	TRBV28
CASSSGANVLTF	TGTGCCAGCTCATCCGGGGCCAACGTCCTGACTTTC	few	.	TRBJ2-6	TRBV18
CASRSWIGVNTEAFF	TGTGCCAGCAGGTCCTGGATTGGGGTGAACACTGAAGCTTTCTTT	few	.	TRBJ1-1	TRBV13
CASSLGRDSSTDTQYF	TGCGCCAGCAGCCTCGGCCGGGACAGCAGCACAGATACGCAGTATTTT	few	TRBD1	TRBJ2-3	TRBV5-1